A single sample gave rise to the 17 T cell receptor beta chains below, sequenced in a study of blood T cell repertoires in COVID-19. Sequencing was performed with immunoSEQ multiplex PCR; in TCRdb, only in-frame clones are kept and a portion is missing. The sample carries approximately 100,000 clones, approximately 90% recorded once. Sequencing was carried out using peripheral blood. The receptor source for this set is a human donor with acute or convalescent COVID-19. The donor label of this sample is uncertain.

The chain couples TRBV9 to TRBJ1-1; a possible D gene is TRBD1 (6 bases). Germline lookup yields CDR1 SGDLS and CDR2 YYNGEE. V was cut by 5 bases and J by 5 bases, with 16 bases left in between. This CDR3 has 14 residues. CDR3 nucleotides: TGTGCCAGCAGTAACAGGGAGTGGTTTACTGAAGCTTTCTTT. It specifies CASSNREWFTEAFF.

The rearrangement joins TRBV13 to TRBJ2-3, with 8 bases matching TRBD1. Germline V lookup: CDR1 PRHDT, CDR2 FYEKMQ (reference sequence). CDR3 length: 19 residues. Unmatched junction bases numbered 18, after V lost 5 bases and J lost 2 bases. The CDR3 is CASSPQQGGPAASTDTQYF. For the CDR3, the DNA is TGTGCCAGCAGCCCCCAACAGGGGGGCCCTGCCGCCTCCACAGATACGCAGTATTTT.

The rearrangement links TRBV7-2 to TRBJ1-2; 10 bases map to TRBD1. Germline CDR1 is SGHTA and CDR2 is FQGNSA. V lost 4 bases and J lost 2; bases outside the gene matches: 7. CDR3 size: 16 residues. The CDR3 nucleotides are TGTGCCAGCAGCTCAAAGATGGGACAGGGGAACTATGGCTACACCTTC. Translated, it gives CASSSKMGQGNYGYTF. The full variable domain, in which reference TRBV7-2 and TRBJ1-2 provide the parts outside the CDR3, is GAGVSQSPSNKVTEKGKDVELRCDPISGHTALYWYRQSLGQGLEFLIYFQGNSAPDKSGLPSDRFSAERTGGSVSTLTIQRTQQEDSAVYLCASSSKMGQGNYGYTFGSGTRLTVV.

The chain uses TRBV24-1 and TRBJ1-5; maybe TRBD1 (5 bases). Germline V lookup: CDR1 KGHDR, CDR2 SFDVKD. Trimming removed 2 bases at V and 3 bases at J, with 10 bases between. The CDR3 is 15 residues long. In DNA, the CDR3 is TGTGCCACCAGTGATTCATTAGGGGACAATCAGCCCCAGCATTTT. Its translation is CATSDSLGDNQPQHF.

V is TRBV11-2 and J is TRBJ2-5; 9 nucleotides line up with TRBD1. The CDR3 sequence is 15 residues long. The junction had 6 bases not matched to a gene; V was cut back by 6 bases and J by 1 base. Germline loops: CDR1 SGHAT, CDR2 FQNNGV. This CDR3 is CASRDDRGAQETQYF. Here the CDR3 DNA reads TGTGCCAGCAGGGACGACAGGGGGGCCCAAGAGACCCAGTACTTC.

The chain is built from TRBV7-7 and TRBJ2-3; TRBD2 aligns across 9 bases. CDR1 is SSHAT and CDR2 is FNYEAQ in the germline V gene (reference sequence). The CDR3 runs to 20 residues. Unmatched junction bases numbered 20, after V lost 1 base and J lost 6 bases. The CDR3 reads CASSLVPRQGWTSAADTQYF. The CDR3 nucleotides are TGTGCCAGCAGCTTAGTTCCCCGGCAAGGGTGGACTAGCGCTGCGGATACGCAGTATTTT.

In this sample, this clone turned up once. The chain has TRBV9 and TRBJ1-1, with TRBD1 as a possible D gene (6 bases). Germline CDR1 and CDR2: SGDLS and YYNGEE. The CDR3 runs to 17 residues. The V end lost 0 bases, the J end lost 0 bases, and 15 bases lay between the germline ends. The CDR3 region is CASSVARGAPMNTEAFF. The DNA of the CDR3 is TGTGCCAGCAGCGTAGCGCGGGGGGCGCCGATGAACACTGAAGCTTTCTTT. Full variable domain (rest looked up from reference TRBV9 and TRBJ1-1): DSGVTQTPKHLITATGQRVTLRCSPRSGDLSVYWYQQSLDQGLQFLIQYYNGEERAKGNILERFSAQQFPDLHSELNLSSLELGDSALYFCASSVARGAPMNTEAFFGQGTRLTVV.

This chain uses TRBV4-1 with TRBJ2-1, with no clear D. The CDR3 runs to 16 residues. Trimming took 0 bases from V and 6 from J, leaving 15 bases between them. The germline V gene encodes CDR1 MGHRA and CDR2 YSYEKL. The chain's CDR3 is CASSQDPTSPTNEQFF. For the CDR3, the DNA is TGCGCCAGCAGCCAAGACCCCACTTCCCCAACCAATGAGCAGTTCTTC.

This clone was observed once. The V call is TRBV7-9, the J call TRBJ1-1; TRBD1 aligns across 7 bases. Germline lookup yields CDR1 SEHNR and CDR2 FQNEAQ (reference sequence). V gave up 5 bases and J gave up 2 bases; unmatched junction bases: 5. The CDR3 is 14 amino acids. The CDR3 sequence: CASSIGTANTEAFF. The CDR3 nucleotides read TGTGCCAGCAGCATAGGGACAGCAAACACTGAAGCTTTCTTT.

The chain uses TRBV4-3 and TRBJ1-2, with a possible D match to TRBD1 (5 bases). Trimming shortened V by 1 base and J by 8 bases, and 14 bases separated the two germline ends. The CDR3 extends over 14 amino acids. From germline, CDR1 is LGHNA and CDR2 YSLEER. The CDR3 bases are TGCGCCAGCAGCCAAGTATTCCGGGGGAACGGCTACACCTTC. Residues: CASSQVFRGNGYTF.

The gene calls are TRBV5-5 and TRBJ2-7, with 9 bases aligning to TRBD2. The V and J ends lost 0 bases and 2 bases, in that order; junction bases with no gene match: 9. The CDR3 spans 17 residues. The germline V gene encodes CDR1 SGHKS and CDR2 YYEKEE (reference sequence). The CDR3 reads CASSLAPAGGFTYEQYF. The CDR3 region has the DNA TGTGCCAGCAGCTTGGCCCCAGCGGGGGGATTCACCTACGAGCAGTACTTC.

V and J are TRBV12-3 or TRBV12-4 and TRBJ2-5; weak D call: TRBD2 (5 bases). The CDR3 runs to 12 residues. Trimming took 7 bases from V and 1 from J, leaving 7 bases between them. The CDR3 DNA reads as TGTGCCAGCACACGGGGCCAAGAGACCCAGTACTTC. Its translation: CASTRGQETQYF.

This chain uses TRBV19 with TRBJ2-1; a possible D gene is TRBD2 (6 bases). The CDR3 is 15 residues long. V was pared by 5 bases and J by 6 bases, with 17 bases between. Germline CDR1 and CDR2: LNHDA and SQIVND (reference sequence). CDR3 nucleotides: TGTGCCAGTAGTCCCCTTGGAGGGATCTCCAATGAGCAGTTCTTC. This sequence encodes CASSPLGGISNEQFF. Full variable domain (rest looked up from reference TRBV19 and TRBJ2-1): DGGITQSPKYLFRKEGQNVTLSCEQNLNHDAMYWYRQDPGQGLRLIYYSQIVNDFQKGDIAEGYSVSREKKESFPLTVTSAQKNPTAFYLCASSPLGGISNEQFFGPGTRLTVL.

This clone was observed a few times. This rearrangement joins TRBV28 to TRBJ1-2, with 8 bases matching TRBD1. This CDR3 has 14 amino acids. Germline CDR1 reads MDHEN; CDR2 reads SYDVKM. The V and J ends lost 5 bases and 5 bases, in that order; junction bases with no gene match: 7. CDR3 region: CASSLEQGGYGYTF. As DNA, the CDR3 is TGTGCCAGCAGTCTAGAACAGGGGGGATATGGCTACACCTTC.

The rearrangement uses TRBV6-2 or TRBV6-3 and TRBJ2-1; 14 bases are shared with TRBD2. Germline CDR1 reads MNHEY; CDR2 reads SVGEGT. The CDR3 has 18 amino acids. V dropped 4 bases and J dropped 9; count of bases not matched to a gene: 14. CDR3 sequence: CASSSQPGLAGGFLEQFF. In DNA, the CDR3 is TGTGCCAGCAGTTCGCAACCAGGACTAGCGGGAGGTTTTCTTGAGCAGTTCTTC.

This clone occurred a few times. This chain uses TRBV7-2 with TRBJ2-1, with TRBD2 matching 10 bases. Looked up from germline, CDR1 is SGHTA and CDR2 is FQGNSA. Trimming cost V 2 bases and J 5 bases; bases outside gene matches: 6. The length of the CDR3 is 16 residues. CDR3 region: CASSLRFSGGNNEQFF. In nucleotides, the CDR3 is TGTGCCAGCAGCTTAAGATTTAGCGGGGGGAACAATGAGCAGTTCTTC.

V gene TRBV19 combines with J gene TRBJ2-1, with no clear D. The V gene's germline CDR1 is LNHDA and CDR2 SQIVND (reference sequence). V was clipped by 5 bases and J by 10 bases, with 15 bases between them. The CDR3 totals 13 residues. The CDR3 DNA follows: TGTGCCAGTAGTCCCCGCGTTTTAAGCGAGCAGTTCTTC. It codes for CASSPRVLSEQFF. The variable domain in full, completed from reference TRBV19 and TRBJ2-1, reads DGGITQSPKYLFRKEGQNVTLSCEQNLNHDAMYWYRQDPGQGLRLIYYSQIVNDFQKGDIAEGYSVSREKKESFPLTVTSAQKNPTAFYLCASSPRVLSEQFFGPGTRLTVL.